This entry is about one TCR beta chain. Its cognate antigen is unknown. The sample belongs to a study of cytomegalovirus exposure and HLA in healthy donors. Overall study findings and caveats: Within the approximately 110 validation repertoires, first-cohort TCR clusters tended to co-occur, according to a later analysis. A list of around 160 TCR beta chains associated with cytomegalovirus was given. As confirmed in vitro, three CMV-associated chains were specific for CMV antigens.

The table came from immunoSEQ multiplex PCR; TCRdb's copy has only in-frame clones and leaves some out. The sample gives fewer than 350,000 clones, 85% to 90% of which show up once; approximately 0.94% is in the top ten. The CDR3 has 19 amino acids. V lost 2 bases and J lost 6; bases outside the gene matches: 16. From germline, CDR1 is SGDLS and CDR2 YYNGEE. V usage is TRBV9 and J usage is TRBJ2-1; 11 bases agree with TRBD2. The sequenced sample was PBMCs. The sequence derives from a woman aged 18 to 35 in good health and CMV-seronegative. CDR3 loop: CASSVSGRAGSVTPNEQFF. The CDR3 DNA is TGTGCCAGCAGCGTTAGCGGGAGGGCCGGGTCCGTCACGCCCAATGAGCAGTTCTTC.